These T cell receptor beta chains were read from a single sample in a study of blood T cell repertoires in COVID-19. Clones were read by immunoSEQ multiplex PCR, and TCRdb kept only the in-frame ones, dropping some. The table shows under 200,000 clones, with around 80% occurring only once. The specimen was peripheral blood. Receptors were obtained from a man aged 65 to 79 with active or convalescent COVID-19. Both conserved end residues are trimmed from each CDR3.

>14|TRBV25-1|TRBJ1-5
ASSESLGQDNQPQH
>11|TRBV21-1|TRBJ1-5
ASRLQGDQPQH
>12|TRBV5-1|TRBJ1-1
ASSLTGTGTEAF
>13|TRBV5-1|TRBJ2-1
ASSPTSGGRDEQF
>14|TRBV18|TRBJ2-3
ASSPVIQGGTDTQY
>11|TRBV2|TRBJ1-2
ASGLDRASGYT
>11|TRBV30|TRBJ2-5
AFQGGGKETQY
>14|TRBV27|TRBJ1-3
ASSLYGGSSGNTIY
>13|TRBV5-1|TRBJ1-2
ASSFSGVTNYGYT
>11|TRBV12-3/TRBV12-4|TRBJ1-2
ASSQQGDLGYT
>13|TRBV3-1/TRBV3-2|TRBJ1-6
ASSPEGTGSSPLH